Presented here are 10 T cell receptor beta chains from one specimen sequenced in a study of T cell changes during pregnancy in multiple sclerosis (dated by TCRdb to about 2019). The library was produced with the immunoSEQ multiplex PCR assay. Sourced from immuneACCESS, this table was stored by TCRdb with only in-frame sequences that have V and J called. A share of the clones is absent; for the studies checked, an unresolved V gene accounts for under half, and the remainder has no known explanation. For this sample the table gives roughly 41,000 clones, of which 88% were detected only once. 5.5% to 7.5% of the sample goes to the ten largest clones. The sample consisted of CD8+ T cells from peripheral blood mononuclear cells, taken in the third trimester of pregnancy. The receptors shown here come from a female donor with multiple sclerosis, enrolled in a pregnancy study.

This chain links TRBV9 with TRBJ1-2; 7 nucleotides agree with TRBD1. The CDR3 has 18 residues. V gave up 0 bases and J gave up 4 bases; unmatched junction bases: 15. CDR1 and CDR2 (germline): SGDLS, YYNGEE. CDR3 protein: CASSVADTGTEIFYGYTF. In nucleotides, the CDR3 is TGTGCCAGCAGCGTAGCGGATACCGGGACAGAGATTTTCTATGGCTACACCTTC.

In DNA, the CDR3 is TGCGCCAGCAGCCAATCTAGCGATTTCACCGGGGAGCTGTTTTTT. Translated: CASSQSSDFTGELFF. The chain is built from TRBV4-3 and TRBJ2-2; the D gene is possibly TRBD2 (6 bases). This CDR3 contains 15 residues. CDR1 and CDR2 (germline): LGHNA, YSLEER. V dropped 2 bases and J dropped 4 bases, with 11 bases sitting between them.

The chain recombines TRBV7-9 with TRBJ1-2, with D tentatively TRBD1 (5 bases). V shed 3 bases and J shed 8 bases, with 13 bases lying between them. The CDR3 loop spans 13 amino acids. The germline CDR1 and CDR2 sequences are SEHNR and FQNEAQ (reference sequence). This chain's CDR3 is CASSLGLRWGYTF. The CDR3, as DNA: TGTGCCAGCAGCTTGGGACTCCGCTGGGGCTACACCTTC.

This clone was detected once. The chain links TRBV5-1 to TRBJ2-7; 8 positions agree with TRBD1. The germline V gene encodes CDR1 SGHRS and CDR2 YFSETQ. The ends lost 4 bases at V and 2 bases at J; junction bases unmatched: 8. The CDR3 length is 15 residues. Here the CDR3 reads CASSDSGGPPYEQYF. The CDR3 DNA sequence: TGCGCCAGCAGCGACTCAGGGGGCCCTCCCTACGAGCAGTACTTC.

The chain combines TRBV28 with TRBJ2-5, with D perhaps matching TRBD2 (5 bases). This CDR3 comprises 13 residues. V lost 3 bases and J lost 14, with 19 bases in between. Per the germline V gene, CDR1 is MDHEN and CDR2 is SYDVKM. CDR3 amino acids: CASSFLPGSFKYF. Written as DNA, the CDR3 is TGTGCCAGCAGTTTCCTCCCGGGATCATTTAAATACTTC. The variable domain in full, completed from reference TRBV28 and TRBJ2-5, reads DVKVTQSSRYLVKRTGEKVFLECVQDMDHENMFWYRQDPGLGLRLIYFSYDVKMKEKGDIPEGYSVSREKKERFSLILESASTNQTSMYLCASSFLPGSFKYFGPGTRLLVL.

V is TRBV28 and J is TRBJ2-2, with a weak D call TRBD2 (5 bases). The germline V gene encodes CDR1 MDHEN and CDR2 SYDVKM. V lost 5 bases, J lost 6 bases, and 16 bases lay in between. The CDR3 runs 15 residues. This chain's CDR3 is CASSQRPGYPGELFF. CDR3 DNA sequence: TGTGCCAGCAGTCAACGCCCGGGGTACCCCGGGGAGCTGTTTTTT.

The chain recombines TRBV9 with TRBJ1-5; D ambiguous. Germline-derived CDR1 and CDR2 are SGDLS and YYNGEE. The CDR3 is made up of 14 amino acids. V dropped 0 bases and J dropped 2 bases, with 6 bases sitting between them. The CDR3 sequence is CASSVGGGNQPQHF. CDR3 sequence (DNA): TGTGCCAGCAGCGTAGGGGGAGGCAATCAGCCCCAGCATTTT. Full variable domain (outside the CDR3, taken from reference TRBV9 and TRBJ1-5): DSGVTQTPKHLITATGQRVTLRCSPRSGDLSVYWYQQSLDQGLQFLIQYYNGEERAKGNILERFSAQQFPDLHSELNLSSLELGDSALYFCASSVGGGNQPQHFGDGTRLSIL.

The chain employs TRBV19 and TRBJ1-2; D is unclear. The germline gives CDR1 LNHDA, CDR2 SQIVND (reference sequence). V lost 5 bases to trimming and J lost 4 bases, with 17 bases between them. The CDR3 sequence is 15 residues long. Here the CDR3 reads CASSAELLRGYGYTF. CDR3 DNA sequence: TGTGCCAGTAGTGCTGAACTTCTACGGGGCTATGGCTACACCTTC.

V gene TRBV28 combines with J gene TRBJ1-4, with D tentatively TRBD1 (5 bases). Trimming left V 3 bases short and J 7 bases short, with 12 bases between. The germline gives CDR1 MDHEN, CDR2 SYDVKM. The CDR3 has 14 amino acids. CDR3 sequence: CASSFQGSGEKLFF. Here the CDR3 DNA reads TGTGCCAGCAGTTTCCAGGGTTCGGGTGAAAAACTGTTTTTT.

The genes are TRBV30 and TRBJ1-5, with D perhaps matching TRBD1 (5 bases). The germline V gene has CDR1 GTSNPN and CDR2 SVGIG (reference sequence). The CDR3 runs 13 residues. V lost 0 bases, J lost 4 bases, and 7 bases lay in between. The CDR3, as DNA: TGTGCCTGGAGTGTGGAGGGGAATCAGCCCCAGCATTTT. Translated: CAWSVEGNQPQHF.